The rows below give T cell receptor beta chains drawn from one sample of a study of blood T cells in healthy people across ages. TCRdb used MiXCR to reprocess the 5' RACE reads, holding one entry per CDR3 protein. The repertoire holds 1.5 million to 2 million distinct CDR3 sequences, with roughly 50% as singletons. Sample: blood. The source is a woman aged 40-49 years in good health. Both conserved end residues are part of each CDR3. The D gene is left open where the match is weak. Rows give clone size only sometimes, using once, few, many, or a class for an expanded clone.

j_call cdr3_length d_call clone_size v_call cdr3_aa cdr3_nt
TRBJ2-5 15 TRBD2 NA TRBV15 CATTLLAGGNNEQYF TGTGCCACCACGTTACTAGCGGGGGGCAATAATGAGCAGTACTTC
TRBJ2-1 14 TRBD1 NA TRBV24-1 CATSPGTGINEQFF TGTGCCACCAGTCCCGGGACAGGGATTAATGAGCAGTTCTTC
TRBJ2-1 17 TRBD2 NA TRBV6-2/TRBV6-3 CASSLGTSGGAVDEQFF TGTGCCAGCAGTTTAGGGACTAGCGGGGGGGCCGTCGATGAGCAGTTCTTC
TRBJ2-5 14 NA many TRBV20-1 CSASSVGGQETQYF TGCAGTGCTAGCTCAGTCGGGGGCCAAGAGACCCAGTACTTC
TRBJ2-1 14 NA NA TRBV20-1 CSAEMAGTYNEQFF TGCAGTGCTGAAATGGCGGGGACCTACAATGAGCAGTTCTTC
TRBJ2-3 14 TRBD2 few TRBV5-5 CASSPRGGQDTQYF TGTGCCAGCAGCCCCCGGGGGGGCCAAGATACGCAGTATTTT
TRBJ2-5 14 TRBD2 NA TRBV20-1 CSARLSGGLETQYF TGCAGTGCTAGGCTAAGCGGGGGGTTGGAGACCCAGTACTTC
TRBJ2-3 14 NA NA TRBV7-9 CASSPVARTDTQYF TGTGCCAGCAGCCCCGTAGCTCGCACAGATACGCAGTATTTT
TRBJ2-5 14 TRBD2 few TRBV4-2 CASSLLTSEETQYF TGTGCCAGCAGCCTCCTGACTAGCGAAGAGACCCAGTACTTC
TRBJ2-7 13 NA NA TRBV5-4 CAVGRDNDYEQYF TGTGCCGTCGGACGGGACAACGACTACGAGCAGTACTTC
TRBJ2-3 17 NA NA TRBV27 CASSHRLHRTSTDTQYF TGTGCCAGCAGTCATAGGCTCCACCGGACTAGCACAGATACGCAGTATTTT
TRBJ1-5 15 NA NA TRBV5-6 CASSLGWEEDQPQHF TGTGCCAGCAGCTTGGGTTGGGAGGAGGATCAGCCCCAGCATTTT
TRBJ1-2 14 NA NA TRBV21-1 CASSKDRGFYGYTF TGTGCCAGCAGCAAAGACAGGGGCTTCTATGGCTACACCTTC
TRBJ2-3 17 NA NA TRBV27 CASSSLGSGRGSDTQYF TGTGCCAGCAGTTCCCTAGGGAGTGGGCGGGGATCAGATACGCAGTATTTT
TRBJ2-5 15 TRBD2 few TRBV12-5 CASGLGPSGQETQYF TGTGCTAGTGGTTTGGGCCCTAGCGGCCAAGAGACCCAGTACTTC
TRBJ2-3 14 TRBD2 NA TRBV6-5 CASRAIGGRGTQYF TGTGCCAGCCGCGCGATCGGCGGGAGGGGTACGCAGTATTTT
TRBJ1-2 14 TRBD1 NA TRBV20-1 CSAPRQGEGYGYTF TGCAGTGCTCCCCGACAGGGGGAGGGCTATGGCTACACCTTC
TRBJ2-5 18 NA NA TRBV7-8 CASSLTRDQRRPEGTQYF TGTGCCAGCAGCTTAACTAGGGACCAGCGGCGACCGGAGGGGACCCAGTACTTC
TRBJ2-5 14 NA NA TRBV12-3/TRBV12-4 CASTLGTSAETQYF TGTGCCAGCACCCTAGGGACGTCGGCAGAGACCCAGTACTTC
TRBJ2-7 12 NA NA TRBV7-8 CASSLEMNEQYF TGTGCCAGCAGCTTAGAGATGAACGAGCAGTACTTC
TRBJ2-3 13 NA few TRBV4-3 CASSHLPRDTQYF TGCGCCAGCAGCCACCTCCCCAGAGATACGCAGTATTTT
TRBJ2-1 15 NA NA TRBV27 CASSPYLGQSNEQFF TGTGCCAGCAGTCCCTATTTGGGTCAGAGTAATGAGCAGTTCTTC
TRBJ2-5 18 TRBD2 NA TRBV7-2 CASTRSTSGGEGWETQYF TGTGCCAGCACCCGATCGACTAGCGGGGGTGAAGGGTGGGAGACCCAGTACTTC
TRBJ2-7 17 NA NA TRBV5-1 CASSLPPMGQSSYGQYF TGCGCCAGCAGCTTGCCCCCGATGGGTCAGAGCTCCTACGGGCAGTACTTC
TRBJ2-3 15 NA NA TRBV12-3/TRBV12-4 CASSFRDGRTDTQYF TGTGCCAGCAGTTTCCGGGACGGGCGCACAGATACGCAGTATTTT
TRBJ1-1 16 TRBD1 NA TRBV5-5 CASSLGDRGLDTEAFF TGTGCCAGCAGCTTGGGGGACAGGGGGCTGGACACTGAAGCTTTCTTT
TRBJ2-1 15 TRBD1 NA TRBV20-1 CSASYPNDRVDEQFF TGCAGTGCTAGTTACCCTAATGACAGGGTCGACGAGCAGTTCTTC
TRBJ2-7 16 TRBD1 NA TRBV27 CASSSRQGPPQYEQYF TGTGCCAGCAGTTCCAGACAGGGTCCCCCTCAATACGAGCAGTACTTC
TRBJ1-1 12 NA NA TRBV20-1 CSASPQGAEAFF TGCAGTGCTAGTCCCCAGGGTGCTGAAGCTTTCTTT
TRBJ2-7 15 TRBD2 NA TRBV7-9 CAITGEGGASYEQYF TGTGCCATCACGGGGGAGGGTGGGGCGAGCTACGAGCAGTACTTC
TRBJ2-3 17 TRBD2 few TRBV7-2 CASSLELGLAGTDTQYF TGTGCCAGCAGCTTAGAGTTGGGACTAGCGGGGACAGATACGCAGTATTTT
TRBJ2-7 15 TRBD1 few TRBV6-1 CASSVWRQGGYEQYF TGTGCCAGCAGTGTTTGGAGACAGGGGGGTTACGAGCAGTACTTC